What follows describes a single T cell receptor beta chain. While infection was still active, Seattle patients were enrolled and then followed longitudinally. The data were taken from a study of blood T cell repertoires in COVID-19. The data were produced by immunoSEQ multiplex PCR, yet TCRdb's version contains in-frame clones alone and is incomplete. This sample has 250,000 to 350,000 clones; approximately 85% occur once, and the top ten carry 0.85% to 0.9%. The clonotype originates from a human donor with COVID-19, enrolled during active disease. The donor label of this sample is uncertain. The sequenced material came from peripheral blood.

The CDR3, as DNA: TGTGCCAGCAGCTTAAGCTTGCCAGATACGCAGTATTTT. The encoded protein is CASSLSLPDTQYF. The genes are TRBV5-6 and TRBJ2-3; D unclear. This CDR3 is built from 13 residues. V was shortened by 2 bases and J by 4 bases, with 8 bases between the two germline ends. Germline V gene lookup returns CDR1 SGHDT and CDR2 YYEEEE. Looking up the rest from reference TRBV5-6 and TRBJ2-3 gives the full variable domain: DAGVTQSPTHLIKTRGQQVTLRCSPKSGHDTVSWYQQALGQGPQFIFQYYEEEERQRGNFPDRFSGHQFPNYSSELNVNALLLGDSALYLCASSLSLPDTQYFGPGTRLTVL.